The 23 T cell receptor beta chains in this list originate from one sample, sequenced in a study of blood T cell repertoires in COVID-19. Data came from immunoSEQ multiplex PCR; TCRdb stores just in-frame clones and leaves some out. The sample holds roughly 110,000 clones, around 89% seen once. The sequencing sample was made of peripheral blood. The receptors here all came from a man aged 35-49 years with active or convalescent COVID-19.

The rearrangement joins TRBV6-5 to TRBJ1-3, with unresolved D. Germline CDR1 reads MNHEY; CDR2 reads SVGAGI. The CDR3 totals 15 residues. Trimming shortened V by 4 bases and J by 0 bases, and 10 bases separated the two germline ends. The DNA of the CDR3 is TGTGCCAGCAGTTTGACGGAGTTCTCTGGAAACACCATATATTTT. Translated: CASSLTEFSGNTIYF.

This clone has just a few counts. CDR3 amino acids: CASSLGSNTGELFF. CDR3 nucleotide sequence: TGTGCCAGCAGCTTGGGTAGCAACACCGGGGAGCTGTTTTTT. The J gene is TRBJ2-2, the V gene TRBV5-4, with D unclear. V was cut by 0 bases and J by 2 bases, with 5 bases left in between. There are 14 residues in the CDR3. The germline V gene encodes CDR1 SGHNT and CDR2 YYREEE (reference sequence). Full variable domain (remainder filled in from reference TRBV5-4 and TRBJ2-2): ETGVTQSPTHLIKTRGQQVTLRCSSQSGHNTVSWYQQALGQGPQFIFQYYREEENGRGNFPPRFSGLQFPNYSSELNVNALELDDSALYLCASSLGSNTGELFFGEGSRLTVL.

The CDR3: CSARDLDYWYF. The CDR3, as DNA: TGCAGTGCTAGAGATCTAGACTATTGGTACTTC. The chain couples TRBV20-1 to TRBJ2-5, with TRBD2 as a possible D gene (5 bases). The CDR3 sequence is 11 residues long. In germline, CDR1 is DFQATT, CDR2 SNEGSKA (reference sequence). Trimming shortened V by 0 bases and J by 13 bases, and 12 bases separated the two germline ends.

J is TRBJ2-7 and V is TRBV18; perhaps TRBD1 as D (5 bases). The germline V and J ends were trimmed by 4 bases and 5 bases, with 9 bases remaining between them. Germline V lookup: CDR1 KGHSH, CDR2 LQKENI. There are 12 residues in the CDR3. The CDR3 DNA follows: TGTGCCAGCTCACTTTTCAGGGACGAGCAGTACTTC. This sequence encodes CASSLFRDEQYF.

The chain combines TRBV7-8 with TRBJ1-1; 8 positions agree with TRBD1. V was clipped by 3 bases and J by 4 bases; unmatched bases: 10. Per germline, CDR1 SGHVS and CDR2 FQNEAQ. CDR3 size: 16 residues. The CDR3 nucleotides read TGTGCCAGCAGCTTGAGGGCAGGGGGCATCGGCACTGAAGCTTTCTTT. Translated: CASSLRAGGIGTEAFF.

This chain uses TRBV28 with TRBJ1-4, with a weak D call TRBD1 (5 bases). The CDR3 runs to 13 residues. V lost 7 bases and J 10 bases, leaving 16 bases between the germline ends. CDR1 is MDHEN, CDR2 SYDVKM, per germline. The CDR3 DNA reads TGTGCCAGCACCGACAGTAACATCGGAAAACTGTTTTTT. Its translation is CASTDSNIGKLFF.

The chain links TRBV27 to TRBJ1-6; 8 nucleotides align to TRBD1. Germline V gives CDR1 MNHEY, CDR2 SMNVEV (reference sequence). This CDR3 is 14 amino acids long. Trimming took 1 base from V and 10 from J; bases not matched to a gene: 3. The CDR3 DNA is TGTGCCAGCAGTTTATGGGACAGGCGCTCACCCCTCCACTTT. Translating gives CASSLWDRRSPLHF.

Here the CDR3 DNA reads TGTGCCTCCCAAGATGTAGGGGGACCGTACGAGCAGTACTTC. It encodes CASQDVGGPYEQYF. V and J are TRBV30 and TRBJ2-7, with D perhaps matching TRBD1 (6 bases). The germline V gene has CDR1 GTSNPN and CDR2 SVGIG (reference sequence). V lost 7 bases to trimming and J lost 4 bases, with 20 bases between them. The CDR3 length is 14 residues. Using reference TRBV30 and TRBJ2-7 for the parts outside the CDR3, the full variable domain is SQTIHQWPATLVQPVGSPLSLECTVEGTSNPNLYWYRQAAGRGLQLLFYSVGIGQISSEVPQNLSASRPQDRQFILSSKKLLLSDSGFYLCASQDVGGPYEQYFGPGTRLTVT.

V usage is TRBV7-9 and J usage is TRBJ1-2; 9 bases agree with TRBD1. Per the germline V gene, CDR1 is SEHNR and CDR2 is FQNEAQ (reference sequence). The CDR3 totals 16 residues. The V segment lost 5 bases and the J segment 5 bases; nucleotides outside the gene matches: 12. The CDR3 spells CASSPGTGYVGYGYTF. In nucleotides, the CDR3 is TGTGCCAGCAGCCCCGGGACAGGGTATGTCGGGTATGGCTACACCTTC.

This clone was picked up many times. CDR3 sequence: CASRPYRGPGYTF. The CDR3 DNA reads as TGTGCCAGCAGGCCGTACAGGGGGCCTGGCTACACCTTC. The chain uses TRBV6-5 and TRBJ1-2; 9 bases align to TRBD1. The CDR3 sequence is 13 residues long. The germline V gene has CDR1 MNHEY and CDR2 SVGAGI. The J segment lost 7 bases and the V segment lost 6 bases, leaving 6 bases of the junction unmatched.

The chain employs TRBV4-2 and TRBJ1-5, with 8 bases aligning to TRBD1. V dropped 3 bases and J dropped 3; count of bases not matched to a gene: 7. The CDR3 sequence is 16 residues long. Germline CDR1 reads LGHNA; CDR2 reads YNFKEQ. This chain's CDR3 is CASSQADRGPNQPQHF. Here the CDR3 DNA reads TGTGCCAGCAGCCAGGCCGACAGGGGACCCAATCAGCCCCAGCATTTT.

V is TRBV6-5 and J is TRBJ2-1; 9 nucleotides align to TRBD2. The junction had 12 bases not matched to a gene; V was cut back by 6 bases and J by 9 bases. The germline CDR1 and CDR2 sequences are MNHEY and SVGAGI. The CDR3 sequence is 15 residues long. CDR3 sequence: CASRFVVAGAIEQFF. As DNA, the CDR3 is TGTGCCAGCAGGTTTGTGGTAGCGGGAGCAATTGAGCAGTTCTTC.

This clone was recorded only once. J is TRBJ2-1 and V is TRBV5-4, with D hard to call. Germline assignment: CDR1 SGHNT and CDR2 YYREEE (reference sequence). V lost 0 bases and J 5 bases, leaving 9 bases between the germline ends. The CDR3 has 14 residues. This CDR3 is CASSLGGRNNEQFF. DNA of the CDR3: TGTGCCAGCAGCTTGGGTGGCCGCAACAATGAGCAGTTCTTC.

The chain has TRBV28 and TRBJ2-7; 13 bases agree with TRBD2. The trim removed 1 base at V and 1 base at J, leaving 10 bases unmatched. There are 19 residues in the CDR3. The germline CDR1 and CDR2 sequences are MDHEN and SYDVKM. CDR3 nucleotide sequence: TGTGCCAGCAGTTTATTGTTAGTACTAGCGGGAGGGCCGTCCTACGAGCAGTACTTC. It specifies CASSLLLVLAGGPSYEQYF.

The chain uses TRBV19 and TRBJ1-5; possibly TRBD1 for D (5 bases). The CDR3 contains 13 residues. The germline V gene encodes CDR1 LNHDA and CDR2 SQIVND (reference sequence). V was clipped by 3 bases and J by 7 bases, with 10 bases between them. The CDR3 reads CASSIFQGQPQHF. The CDR3 DNA sequence: TGTGCCAGTAGTATTTTCCAGGGACAGCCCCAGCATTTT. The full variable domain, its missing parts supplied by reference TRBV19 and TRBJ1-5, is DGGITQSPKYLFRKEGQNVTLSCEQNLNHDAMYWYRQDPGQGLRLIYYSQIVNDFQKGDIAEGYSVSREKKESFPLTVTSAQKNPTAFYLCASSIFQGQPQHFGDGTRLSIL.

The CDR3 DNA reads as TGTGCCAGCGGCGCTTCCGGGGAGACCCAGTACTTC. Its protein product is CASGASGETQYF. This chain uses TRBV11-2 with TRBJ2-5; D remains ambiguous. Per germline, CDR1 SGHAT and CDR2 FQNNGV. V gave up 8 bases and J gave up 5 bases, with 12 bases separating them. The CDR3 contains 12 residues.

The chain recombines TRBV6-5 with TRBJ1-4; D ambiguous. Trimming stripped 6 bases from V and 7 bases from J, with 12 bases between. This CDR3 is 13 amino acids long. CDR1 is MNHEY and CDR2 is SVGAGI in the germline V gene. The DNA for the CDR3 is TGTGCCAGCAGCCAGCGGGCCAGTGAAAAACTGTTTTTT. Its protein product is CASSQRASEKLFF.

The chain joins TRBV4-3 to TRBJ2-5, with D perhaps TRBD1 (6 bases). This CDR3 spans 14 amino acids. Germline values: CDR1 LGHNA, CDR2 YSLEER. Trimming removed 0 bases at V and 4 bases at J, with 9 bases between. The CDR3 nucleotides are TGCGCCAGCAGCCAAGATCAGGGGAGAGAGACCCAGTACTTC. Residues: CASSQDQGRETQYF.

The chain combines TRBV28 with TRBJ1-1, with D perhaps TRBD1 (6 bases). The CDR3 has 17 amino acids. V was clipped by 4 bases and J by 5 bases, with 23 bases between them. CDR1 and CDR2 from the germline V gene are MDHEN and SYDVKM. CDR3 DNA: TGTGCCAGCAGTTCCCCGGGACACCTGGGGTTTGGGACTGAAGCTTTCTTT. Encoded protein: CASSSPGHLGFGTEAFF.

CDR3 amino acids: CASSEGQGAYNEQFF. As DNA, the CDR3 is TGTGCCAGCAGCGAGGGACAGGGGGCCTACAATGAGCAGTTCTTC. The rearrangement joins TRBV9 to TRBJ2-1; 11 bases map to TRBD1. CDR1 and CDR2 from the germline V gene are SGDLS and YYNGEE. V lost 3 bases, J lost 2 bases, and 1 base stayed unmatched. This CDR3 is built from 15 residues.

This rearrangement joins TRBV28 to TRBJ1-6; D may be TRBD1 (5 bases). Deletions cut 5 bases from V and 7 bases from J, with 18 bases between. CDR3 length: 16 residues. Germline V gene lookup returns CDR1 MDHEN and CDR2 SYDVKM. As DNA, the CDR3 is TGTGCCAGCAGTCCCCCCTGGGGGAGGACAAATTCACCCCTCCACTTT. Encoded protein: CASSPPWGRTNSPLHF.

The J gene is TRBJ2-1, the V gene TRBV7-9; 12 bases are a match to TRBD2. J gave up 6 bases and V 4 bases, and 1 base lay outside the gene matches. Germline V gene lookup returns CDR1 SEHNR and CDR2 FQNEAQ (reference sequence). The CDR3 loop spans 14 amino acids. The DNA for the CDR3 is TGTGCCAGCAGCTCGACTAGCGGGAGCAATGAGCAGTTCTTC. Its protein product is CASSSTSGSNEQFF.

This clone was seen just once. J is TRBJ1-4 and V is TRBV12-3 or TRBV12-4; unclear D gene. Trimming removed 3 bases at V and 6 bases at J, with 5 bases between. The CDR3 is 12 residues long. CDR3 loop: CASSFSDEKLFF. The CDR3 nucleotides are TGTGCCAGCAGTTTCTCCGATGAAAAACTGTTTTTT.